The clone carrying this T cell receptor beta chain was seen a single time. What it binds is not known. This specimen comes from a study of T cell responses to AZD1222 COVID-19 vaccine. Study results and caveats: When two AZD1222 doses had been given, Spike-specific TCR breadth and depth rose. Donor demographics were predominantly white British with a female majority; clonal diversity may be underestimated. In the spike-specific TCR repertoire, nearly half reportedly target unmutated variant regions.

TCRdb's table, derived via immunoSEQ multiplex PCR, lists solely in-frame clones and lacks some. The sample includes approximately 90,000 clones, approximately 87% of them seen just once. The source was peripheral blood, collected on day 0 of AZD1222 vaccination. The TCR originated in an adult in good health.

The CDR3 DNA sequence: TGTGCCAGCAGCTCCGACAGGGGCGAAAAACTGTTTTTT. Its translation: CASSSDRGEKLFF. This chain uses TRBV7-3 with TRBJ1-4, with 8 bases lining up with TRBD1. Per germline, CDR1 SGHTA and CDR2 FQGTGA. Losses at the gene ends were 4 bases for V and 8 bases for J; bases not matched to a gene: 3. This CDR3 is 13 amino acids long. Full variable domain (missing parts from reference TRBV7-3 and TRBJ1-4): GAGVSQTPSNKVTEKGKYVELRCDPISGHTALYWYRQSLGQGPEFLIYFQGTGAADDSGLPNDRFFAVRPEGSVSTLKIQRTERGDSAVYLCASSSDRGEKLFFGSGTQLSVL.